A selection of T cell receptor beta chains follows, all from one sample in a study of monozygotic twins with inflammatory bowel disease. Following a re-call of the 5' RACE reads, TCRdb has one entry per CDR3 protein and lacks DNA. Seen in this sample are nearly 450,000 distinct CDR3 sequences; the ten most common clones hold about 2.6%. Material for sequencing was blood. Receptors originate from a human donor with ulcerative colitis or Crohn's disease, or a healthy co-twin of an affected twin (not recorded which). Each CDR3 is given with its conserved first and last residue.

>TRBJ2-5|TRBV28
CASAWRQQETQYF
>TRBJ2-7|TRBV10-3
CAISGGLAEQQYF
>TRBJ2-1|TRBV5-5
CASRVGGVYNEQFF
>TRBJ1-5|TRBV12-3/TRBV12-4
CASCERVNQPQHF
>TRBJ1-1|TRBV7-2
CASSYRTGRDTEAFF
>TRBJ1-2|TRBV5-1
CSSSLAGVGGYTF
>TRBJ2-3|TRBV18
CASSPPVGGPGTDTQYF
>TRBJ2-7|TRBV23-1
CARNGARDRVSYEQYF
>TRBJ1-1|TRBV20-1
CSPGQTNTEAFF
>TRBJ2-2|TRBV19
CASSIASGLRAGELFF
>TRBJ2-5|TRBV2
CASSEWGQGMQETQYF
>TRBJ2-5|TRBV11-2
CASSFGRFGATQETQYF
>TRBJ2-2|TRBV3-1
CASSQQRTVNTGELFF
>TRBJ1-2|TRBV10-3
CAISEPPTNYGYTF
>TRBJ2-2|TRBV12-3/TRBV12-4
CASSPGRGGNTGELFF